Listed below are T cell receptor beta chains from one sample, sequenced in a study of identical twins. TCRdb re-analysed the 5' RACE reads in MiXCR, keeping a single row per CDR3 protein. The repertoire holds roughly 690,000 distinct CDR3 sequences, with around 20% as singletons. The sample was also reused in another study, on T cells expressing NK-cell markers.

Sequencing was done on a sample of PBMCs. The receptors derive from a woman under 30 in good health. Both conserved end residues are trimmed from each CDR3.

j_gene | v_gene | CDR3aa
TRBJ2-5 | TRBV7-9 | AFREGGETQY
TRBJ2-1 | TRBV4-3 | ASSQGLAGGREQF
TRBJ2-3 | TRBV6-1 | ASSQGLAVSTDTQY
TRBJ2-1 | TRBV5-1 | ASSWGRGGGIYNEQF
TRBJ2-1 | TRBV20-1 | SGRWRGPSYNEQF
TRBJ2-2 | TRBV12-3/TRBV12-4 | ASSLREQTGELF
TRBJ2-3 | TRBV6-5 | ASTGYRDTQY
TRBJ2-7 | TRBV5-1 | ASSSTGESYEQY
TRBJ2-3 | TRBV29-1 | SGAIIASTDTQY
TRBJ2-1 | TRBV12-3/TRBV12-4 | ASSSPSGRAGGEQF
TRBJ2-1 | TRBV5-1 | ASSWGGNEQF
TRBJ1-6 | TRBV5-5 | ASSWVTIRSESPLH
TRBJ2-7 | TRBV12-5 | ASGLTGQGFSYEQY
TRBJ2-5 | TRBV3-1 | ASSLEGRNQETQY
TRBJ1-1 | TRBV6-5 | ASSYRGNRFTTEAF
TRBJ2-2 | TRBV5-1 | ASSSQTSGVAGELF
TRBJ2-7 | TRBV30 | AWSPGGEQY
TRBJ2-1 | TRBV10-2 | ASTGTSGSKGEQF
TRBJ1-1 | TRBV5-3 | ARNPGRTINPEAF